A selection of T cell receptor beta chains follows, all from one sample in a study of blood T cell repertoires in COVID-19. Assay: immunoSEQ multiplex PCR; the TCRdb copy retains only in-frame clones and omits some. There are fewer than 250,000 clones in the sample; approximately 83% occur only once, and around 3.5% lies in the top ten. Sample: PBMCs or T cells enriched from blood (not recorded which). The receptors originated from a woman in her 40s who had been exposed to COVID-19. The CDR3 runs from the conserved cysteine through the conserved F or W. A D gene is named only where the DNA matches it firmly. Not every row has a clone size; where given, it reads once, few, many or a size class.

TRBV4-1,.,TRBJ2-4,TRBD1,TGCGCCAGCAGCCAAGATAGGGCAGGGGGCCTTAACATTCAGTACTTC,CASSQDRAGGLNIQYF
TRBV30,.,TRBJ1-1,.,TGTGCCTGGGAACTACAGGAGAACACTGAAGCTTTCTTT,CAWELQENTEAFF
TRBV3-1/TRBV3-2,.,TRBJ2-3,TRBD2,TGTGCCAGCAGCCAAGATGCCCCTAGCGGGGGGGCCAGGGATACGCAGTATTTT,CASSQDAPSGGARDTQYF
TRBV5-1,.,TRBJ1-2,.,TGCGCCAGCAGCGGTGGACAGTCCGAGGGGGGCTACACCTTC,CASSGGQSEGGYTF
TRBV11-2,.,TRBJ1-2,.,TGTGCCAGCAGCTTAGATTACACAGATGGCTACACCTTC,CASSLDYTDGYTF
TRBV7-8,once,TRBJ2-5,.,TGTGCCAGCAGCCGGACATCGAACCAAGAGACCCAGTACTTC,CASSRTSNQETQYF
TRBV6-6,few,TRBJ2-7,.,TGTGCCAGCTTACCCGGGACAACTTCCTACGAGCAGTACTTC,CASLPGTTSYEQYF
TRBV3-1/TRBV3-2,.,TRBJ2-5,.,TGTGCCAGCAGCCAAGATCAGGGGACCCAGTACTTC,CASSQDQGTQYF
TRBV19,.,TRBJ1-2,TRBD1,TGTGCCAGTAGCCAGACAGGGGGACTTAGCTATGGCTACACCTTC,CASSQTGGLSYGYTF
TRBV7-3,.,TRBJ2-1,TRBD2,TGTGCCAGCACCCCGACTAGCGGGGGGCGGACTTCCTACAATGAGCAGTTCTTC,CASTPTSGGRTSYNEQFF
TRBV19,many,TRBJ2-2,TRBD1,TGTGCCAGTACTCCACAGGGGGCTGGCGGGGAGCTGTTTTTT,CASTPQGAGGELFF
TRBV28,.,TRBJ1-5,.,TGTGCCAGCAGTTTATTCGAAGTAAAGAGGGCGCGAGGGAATCAGCCCCAGCATTTT,CASSLFEVKRARGNQPQHF
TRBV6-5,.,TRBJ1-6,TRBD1,TGTGCCAGCAGACCCGGACAGGGATTAAATTCACCCCTCCACTTT,CASRPGQGLNSPLHF
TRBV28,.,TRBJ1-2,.,TGTGCCAGCAGGATAGCTAACTATGGCTACACCTTC,CASRIANYGYTF
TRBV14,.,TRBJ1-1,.,TGTGCCAGCAGCCCCCTCGTCACTGAAGCTTTCTTT,CASSPLVTEAFF
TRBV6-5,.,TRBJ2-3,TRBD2,TGTGCCAGCAGGGGGACTAGCGTTACAGATACGCAGTATTTT,CASRGTSVTDTQYF
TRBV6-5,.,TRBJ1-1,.,TGTGCCAGCATCATCAACACTGAAGCTTTCTTT,CASIINTEAFF
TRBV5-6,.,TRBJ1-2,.,TGTGCCAGCAGCTTGGGAACAGGGACTAACTATGGCTACACCTTC,CASSLGTGTNYGYTF